This T cell receptor beta chain stems from a study of PD-L1 blockade in urothelial cancer. Across the study: A median blood sample held about 140,000 T cells and tens of thousands of unique TCRs.

Sequenced by immunoSEQ multiplex PCR; TCRdb stores in-frame clones only, minus some. The sample carries about 25,000 clones, approximately 86% recorded once. The V gene's germline CDR1 is SEHNR and CDR2 FQNEAQ (reference sequence). V was pared by 7 bases and J by 2 bases, with 4 bases of the junction left unmatched. CDR3 length: 14 residues. Sample time point: peripheral blood 6 weeks after treatment start. All patients carried locally advanced or metastatic urothelial carcinoma. This rearrangement joins TRBV7-9 to TRBJ2-7; TRBD2 agrees at 11 bases. The TCR comes from a man between 65 and 85 years old with urothelial cancer. The sample was PBMCs, taken around atezolizumab (anti-PD-L1) treatment. CDR3 sequence: CASTTSGSAYEQYF. The CDR3 nucleotides are TGTGCCAGCACCACTAGCGGGAGTGCCTACGAGCAGTACTTC.